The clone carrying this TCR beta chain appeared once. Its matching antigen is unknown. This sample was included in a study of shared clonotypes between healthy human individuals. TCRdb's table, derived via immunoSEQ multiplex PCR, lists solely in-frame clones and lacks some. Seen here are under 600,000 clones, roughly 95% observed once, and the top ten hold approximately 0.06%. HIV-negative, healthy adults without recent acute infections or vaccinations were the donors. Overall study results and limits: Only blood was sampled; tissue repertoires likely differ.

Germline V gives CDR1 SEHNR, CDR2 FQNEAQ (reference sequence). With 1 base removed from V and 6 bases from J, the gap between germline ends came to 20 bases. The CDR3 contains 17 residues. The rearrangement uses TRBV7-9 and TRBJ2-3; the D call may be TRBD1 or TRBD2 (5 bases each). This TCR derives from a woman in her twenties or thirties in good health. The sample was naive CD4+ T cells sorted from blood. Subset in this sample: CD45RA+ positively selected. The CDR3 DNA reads TGTGCCAGCAGCTTAGGACTACAGGACTCTCTCTGGGATACGCAGTATTTT. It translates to CASSLGLQDSLWDTQYF.